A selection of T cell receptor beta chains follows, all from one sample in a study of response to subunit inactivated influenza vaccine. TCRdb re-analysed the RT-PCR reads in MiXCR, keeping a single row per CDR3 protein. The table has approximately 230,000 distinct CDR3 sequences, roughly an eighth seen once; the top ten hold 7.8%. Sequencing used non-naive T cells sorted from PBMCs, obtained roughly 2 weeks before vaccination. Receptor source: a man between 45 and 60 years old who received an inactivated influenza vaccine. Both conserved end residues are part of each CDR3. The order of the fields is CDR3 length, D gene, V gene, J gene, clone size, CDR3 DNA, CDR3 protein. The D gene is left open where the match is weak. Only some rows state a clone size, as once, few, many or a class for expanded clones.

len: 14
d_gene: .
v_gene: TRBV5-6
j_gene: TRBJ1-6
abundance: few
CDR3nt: TGTGCCAGCAGCTTGGTAGGCAGCAATTCACCCCTCCACTTT
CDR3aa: CASSLVGSNSPLHF

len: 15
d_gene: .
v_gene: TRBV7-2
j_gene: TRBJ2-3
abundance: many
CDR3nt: TGTGCCAGCAGCTTAGGGGGAGCTTTCACAGATACGCAGTATTTT
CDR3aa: CASSLGGAFTDTQYF

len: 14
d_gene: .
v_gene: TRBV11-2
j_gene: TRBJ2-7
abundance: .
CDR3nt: TGTGCCAGCAGCCATCCTGGACAGTCTTACGAGCAGTACTTC
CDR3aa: CASSHPGQSYEQYF

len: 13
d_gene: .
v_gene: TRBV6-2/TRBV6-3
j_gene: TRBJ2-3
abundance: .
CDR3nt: TGTGCCAGCAGCCCATTAGGTCCAGGAACGCAGTATTTT
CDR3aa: CASSPLGPGTQYF

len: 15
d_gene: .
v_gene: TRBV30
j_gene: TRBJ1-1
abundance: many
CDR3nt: TGTGCCTGGAGTCCAGCCGGGACGGCTAACACTGAAGCTTTCTTT
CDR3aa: CAWSPAGTANTEAFF

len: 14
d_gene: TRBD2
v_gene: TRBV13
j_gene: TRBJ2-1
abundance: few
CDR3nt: TGTGCCAGCAGCCTTCCGCCAGGGCGGGGGGAGCAGTTCTTC
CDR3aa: CASSLPPGRGEQFF

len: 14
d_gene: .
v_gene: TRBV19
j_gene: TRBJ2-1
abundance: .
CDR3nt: TGTGCCAGTAGTCAAATCGGGCTTTACAATGAGCAGTTCTTC
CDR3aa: CASSQIGLYNEQFF

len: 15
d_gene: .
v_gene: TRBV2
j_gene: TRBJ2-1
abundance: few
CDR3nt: TGTGCCAGCAGTGATAGGTCAAACTCCTACAATGAGCAGTTCTTC
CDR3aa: CASSDRSNSYNEQFF

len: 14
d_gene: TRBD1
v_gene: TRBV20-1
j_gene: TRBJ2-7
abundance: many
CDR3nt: TGCAGTGCTTACCCCGGGACAGGGCACTACGAGCAGTACTTC
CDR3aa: CSAYPGTGHYEQYF

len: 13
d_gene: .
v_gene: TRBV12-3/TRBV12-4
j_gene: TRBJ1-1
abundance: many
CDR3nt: TGTGCCAGCTGCCCAACACCCCTGGTTGAAGCTTTCTTT
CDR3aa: CASCPTPLVEAFF